The T cell receptor beta chain under discussion was sequenced for a study of blood T cell repertoires in COVID-19. Turning to the study itself: COVID-19 samples from acute and convalescent phases originated in the United States, Italy and Spain. The cDNA or gDNA used as material had been derived from T cells, B-cell-depleted T cells, or PBMCs.

The CDR3 covers 17 residues. The V gene lost 1 base and the J gene lost 2 bases, with 21 bases spanning the gap. Per germline, CDR1 GTSNPN and CDR2 SVGIG (reference sequence). Per the authors' pipeline: It was from reference gene primer amplification that nucleated cell counts were estimated. Using immunoSEQ multiplex PCR, the repertoire was profiled, and TCRdb retains in-frame clones only, with some absent. D and trimming were read from the DNA, whereas the V and J calls and clone size are those reported in that table. In the table there are more than 110,000 clones, roughly four fifths of which are singletons.

Sequenced sample: peripheral blood. The receptor was isolated from a human donor in a cohort sampled during active COVID-19. This chain uses TRBV30 with TRBJ2-7; D possibly corresponds to TRBD2 (5 bases). Written as DNA, the CDR3 is TGTGCCTGGAGTGGACGGGGTAAGGCAGGACGGACCTACGAGCAGTACTTC. Its protein product is CAWSGRGKAGRTYEQYF. Full variable domain (rest looked up from reference TRBV30 and TRBJ2-7): SQTIHQWPATLVQPVGSPLSLECTVEGTSNPNLYWYRQAAGRGLQLLFYSVGIGQISSEVPQNLSASRPQDRQFILSSKKLLLSDSGFYLCAWSGRGKAGRTYEQYFGPGTRLTVT.